This T cell receptor (beta chain) emerged from a study of Graves' ophthalmopathy and Graves' hyperthyroidism. Study observations and caveats: In blood appeared most of the expanded thyroid clonotypes whose frequency exceeded 0.001.

Amplification targeted the TCR beta CDR3 regions, with RNA transcripts as the source material. The authors performed first-round RT-PCR with HTBI primers and then a second-round multiplex PCR. Via MiXCR, TCRdb re-called the multiplex PCR reads, giving one row per CDR3 protein. The sample consists of about 700,000 distinct CDR3 sequences, 35% to 50% of them appearing once. This clonotype turned up a few times. What it binds is unknown. CDR1 is SEHNR, CDR2 FQNEAQ, per germline (reference sequence). This CDR3 region has 16 residues. Unmatched junction bases numbered 5, after V lost 1 base and J lost 0 bases. Diagnosis used clinical symptoms, serum thyroxine, TRAb, thyroid ultrasound and orbital computed tomography. From fresh peripheral blood, around 11 ml in volume, the PBMCs were obtained.

The chain combines TRBV7-9 with TRBJ2-7, with 8 bases aligning to TRBD1. The sequence was collected from an adult man with Graves' ophthalmopathy. What was sequenced was peripheral blood. CDR3 in amino acids: CASSLGDRTFSYEQYF. The CDR3 DNA follows: TGTGCCAGCAGCTTAGGGGACAGGACATTCTCCTACGAGCAGTACTTC.